This entry lists 6 T cell receptor beta chains sequenced from one sample in a study of cytomegalovirus exposure and HLA in healthy donors. The repertoire was sequenced with immunoSEQ multiplex PCR; TCRdb's copy has only in-frame clones and lacks some. The table records 300,000 to 400,000 clones, approximately 90% of them present only once. Sequenced: PBMCs. The receptors derive from a woman aged 18 to 35 in good health and CMV-seronegative.

The chain recombines TRBV27 with TRBJ2-2; TRBD2 agrees at 8 bases. V trimming: 6 bases; J trimming: 9 bases; junction bases outside the gene matches: 12. The CDR3 covers 15 residues. Germline V gene data show CDR1 as MNHEY and CDR2 as SMNVEV (reference sequence). The CDR3 bases are TGTGCCAGCAGCCTGACCGGGACTAGGGGCCGGGAGCTGTTTTTT. Amino acids: CASSLTGTRGRELFF.

The chain uses TRBV5-6 and TRBJ2-3, with 10 bases lining up with TRBD2. V dropped 2 bases and J dropped 4; count of bases not matched to a gene: 1. The CDR3 loop spans 14 amino acids. Germline V gene data show CDR1 as SGHDT and CDR2 as YYEEEE. The DNA of the CDR3 is TGTGCCAGCAGCTTAGGGACTAGCGCAGATACGCAGTATTTT. Its protein is CASSLGTSADTQYF.

V gene TRBV29-1 combines with J gene TRBJ2-7; 9 positions match TRBD2. The V gene end was trimmed by 4 bases and the J gene end by 6 bases; junction bases not matched to a gene: 13. Per germline, CDR1 SQVTM and CDR2 ANQGSEA. The CDR3 contains 15 residues. CDR3 residues: CSVGGGLASSREQYF. The CDR3 DNA is TGCAGCGTTGGGGGGGGACTAGCATCTTCCCGCGAGCAGTACTTC.

This chain joins TRBV5-6 and TRBJ1-1; the D gene is possibly TRBD1 (5 bases). The CDR3 runs to 14 residues. In germline, CDR1 is SGHDT, CDR2 YYEEEE. The V gene lost 7 bases and the J gene lost 2 bases, with 15 bases spanning the gap. This CDR3 reads CASSLGVVNTEAFF. The CDR3, as DNA: TGTGCCAGCTCGTTAGGGGTCGTAAACACTGAAGCTTTCTTT.

The V call is TRBV5-4, the J call TRBJ2-1, with 9 bases that match TRBD2. With V trimmed by 4 bases and J by 8 bases, 10 bases remained unmatched. The CDR3 spans 15 residues. Germline CDR1 and CDR2: SGHNT and YYREEE (reference sequence). The chain's CDR3 is CASSARAGGFDEQFF. The CDR3 coding sequence is TGTGCCAGCAGCGCTCGAGCGGGAGGTTTCGATGAGCAGTTCTTC.

V and J are TRBV2 and TRBJ2-7; 10 positions agree with TRBD2. J was trimmed by 12 bases and V by 5 bases; bases with no gene match: 10. Germline CDR1 is SNHLY and CDR2 is FYNNEI. The CDR3 consists of 13 residues. In DNA form, the CDR3 reads TGTGCCAGCAGTAGGCTAGCGGGAGAGGACGGGTACTTC. It yields the protein CASSRLAGEDGYF.